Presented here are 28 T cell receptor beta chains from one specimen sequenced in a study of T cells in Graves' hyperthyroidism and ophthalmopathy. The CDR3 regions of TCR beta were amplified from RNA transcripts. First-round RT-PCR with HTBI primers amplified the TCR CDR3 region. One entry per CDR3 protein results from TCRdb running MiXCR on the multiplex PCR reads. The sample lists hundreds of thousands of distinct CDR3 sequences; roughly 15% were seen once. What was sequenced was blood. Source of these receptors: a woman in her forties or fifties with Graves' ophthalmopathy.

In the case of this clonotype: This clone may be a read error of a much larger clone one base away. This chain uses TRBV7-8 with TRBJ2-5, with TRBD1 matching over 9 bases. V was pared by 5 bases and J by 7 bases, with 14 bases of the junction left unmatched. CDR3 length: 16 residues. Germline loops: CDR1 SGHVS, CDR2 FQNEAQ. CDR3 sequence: CASSNPRDRERATQYF. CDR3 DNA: TGTGCCAGCAGCAACCCCCGGGACAGGGAGCGGGCGACCCAGTACTTC. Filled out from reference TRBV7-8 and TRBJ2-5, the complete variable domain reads GAGVSQSPRYKVAKRGQDVALRCDPISGHVSLFWYQQALGQGPEFLTYFQNEAQLDKSGLPSDRFFAERPEGSVSTLKIQRTQQEDSAVYLCASSNPRDRERATQYFGPGTRLLVL.

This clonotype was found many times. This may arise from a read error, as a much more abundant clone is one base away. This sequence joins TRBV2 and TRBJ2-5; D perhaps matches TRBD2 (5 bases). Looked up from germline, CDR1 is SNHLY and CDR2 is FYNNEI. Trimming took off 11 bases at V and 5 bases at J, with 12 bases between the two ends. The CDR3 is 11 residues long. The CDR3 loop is CAGGLAETQYF. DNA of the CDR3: TGTGCCGGCGGACTTGCCGAGACCCAGTACTTC.

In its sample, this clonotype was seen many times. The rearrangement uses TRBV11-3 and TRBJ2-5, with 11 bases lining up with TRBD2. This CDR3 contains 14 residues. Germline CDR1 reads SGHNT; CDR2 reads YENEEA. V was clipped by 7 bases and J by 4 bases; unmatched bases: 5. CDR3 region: CASKIGLAGETQYF. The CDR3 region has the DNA TGTGCCAGCAAAATCGGACTAGCGGGAGAGACCCAGTACTTC. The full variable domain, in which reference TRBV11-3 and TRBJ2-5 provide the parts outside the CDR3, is EAGVVQSPRYKIIEKKQPVAFWCNPISGHNTLYWYLQNLGQGPELLIRYENEEAVDDSQLPKDRFSAERLKGVDSTLKIQPAELGDSAVYLCASKIGLAGETQYFGPGTRLLVL.

The CDR3 sequence: CASGWGNTQYF. DNA for the CDR3: TGTGCCAGCGGTTGGGGGAATACGCAGTATTTT. The rearrangement joins TRBV27 to TRBJ2-3; either TRBD1 or TRBD2 may fit D (5 bases each). CDR3 length: 11 amino acids. Germline CDR1 and CDR2: MNHEY and SMNVEV (reference sequence). Trimming removed 8 bases from V and 7 bases from J, with 10 bases in between.

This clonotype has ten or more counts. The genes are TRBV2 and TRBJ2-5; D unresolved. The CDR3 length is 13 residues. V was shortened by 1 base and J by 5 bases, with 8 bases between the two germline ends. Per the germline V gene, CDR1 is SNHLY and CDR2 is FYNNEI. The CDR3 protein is CASSEVRVETQYF. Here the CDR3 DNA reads TGTGCCAGCAGTGAAGTCCGAGTGGAGACCCAGTACTTC.

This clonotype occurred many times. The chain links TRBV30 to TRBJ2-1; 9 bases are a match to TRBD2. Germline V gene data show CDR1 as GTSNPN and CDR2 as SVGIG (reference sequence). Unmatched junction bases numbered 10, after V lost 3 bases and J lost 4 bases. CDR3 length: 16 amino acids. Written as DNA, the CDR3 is TGTGCCTGGAGGGTAGCGGGAGTGTTGAGTTACAATGAGCAGTTCTTC. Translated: CAWRVAGVLSYNEQFF.

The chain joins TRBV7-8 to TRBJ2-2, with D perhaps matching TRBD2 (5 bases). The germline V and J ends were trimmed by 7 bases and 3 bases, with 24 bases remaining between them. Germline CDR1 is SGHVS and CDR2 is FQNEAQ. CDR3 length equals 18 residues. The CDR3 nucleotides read TGTGCCAGCACCCGTTTTGGCGGGCAGGCAGAGGACACCGGGGAGCTGTTTTTT. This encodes CASTRFGGQAEDTGELFF.

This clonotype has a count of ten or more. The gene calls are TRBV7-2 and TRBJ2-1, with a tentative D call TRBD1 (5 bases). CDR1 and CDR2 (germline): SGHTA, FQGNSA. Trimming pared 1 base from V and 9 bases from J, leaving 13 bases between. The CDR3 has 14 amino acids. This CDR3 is CASSLGSRTGEQFF. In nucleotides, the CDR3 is TGTGCCAGCAGCTTAGGGTCTAGAACAGGTGAGCAGTTCTTC.

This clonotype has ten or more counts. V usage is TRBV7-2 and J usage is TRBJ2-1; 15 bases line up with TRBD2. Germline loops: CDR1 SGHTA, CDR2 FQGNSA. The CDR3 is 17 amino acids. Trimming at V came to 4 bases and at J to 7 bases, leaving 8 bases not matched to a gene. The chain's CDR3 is CASSSHVGTSGRNEQFF. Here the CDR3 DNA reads TGTGCCAGCAGCTCCCATGTAGGGACTAGCGGGAGGAATGAGCAGTTCTTC.

The CDR3 DNA sequence: TGTGCCAGCAGCGTAGATGGGGTCCGGGCCGGGGAGCTGTTTTTT. Amino acids: CASSVDGVRAGELFF. The J gene is TRBJ2-2, the V gene TRBV9; D is uncertain. Trimming took 0 bases from V and 6 from J, leaving 12 bases between them. The CDR3 length is 15 residues. The germline gives CDR1 SGDLS, CDR2 YYNGEE.

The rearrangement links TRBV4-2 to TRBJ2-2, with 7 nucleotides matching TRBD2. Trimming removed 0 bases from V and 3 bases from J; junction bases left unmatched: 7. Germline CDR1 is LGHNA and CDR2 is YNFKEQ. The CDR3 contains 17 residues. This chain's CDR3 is CASSQEFPSGYTGELFF. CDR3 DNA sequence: TGTGCCAGCAGCCAAGAATTCCCTAGCGGTTACACCGGGGAGCTGTTTTTT.

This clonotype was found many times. The chain's CDR3 is CASSPLPGQGPGGYGYTF. The CDR3 DNA follows: TGTGCCAGCAGTCCTCTTCCGGGACAGGGTCCTGGGGGCTATGGCTACACCTTC. The chain is built from TRBV28 and TRBJ1-2; 9 bases are shared with TRBD1. V lost 5 bases, J lost 4 bases, and 17 bases stayed unmatched. CDR1 and CDR2 (germline): MDHEN, SYDVKM. The CDR3 loop spans 18 amino acids.

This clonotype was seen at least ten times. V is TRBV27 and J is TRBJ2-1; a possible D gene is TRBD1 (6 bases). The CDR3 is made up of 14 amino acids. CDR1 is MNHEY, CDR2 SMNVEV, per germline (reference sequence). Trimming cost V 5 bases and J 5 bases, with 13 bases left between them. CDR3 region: CASSVYREHNEQFF. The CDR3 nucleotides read TGTGCCAGCAGTGTGTACAGGGAACACAATGAGCAGTTCTTC.

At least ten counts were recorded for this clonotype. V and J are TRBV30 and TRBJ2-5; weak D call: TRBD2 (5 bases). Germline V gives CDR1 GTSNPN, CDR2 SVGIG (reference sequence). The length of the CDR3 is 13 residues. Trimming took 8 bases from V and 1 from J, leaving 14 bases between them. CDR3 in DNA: TGTGCCCATCAGCCGGGAACCCAAGAGACCCAGTACTTC. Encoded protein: CAHQPGTQETQYF.

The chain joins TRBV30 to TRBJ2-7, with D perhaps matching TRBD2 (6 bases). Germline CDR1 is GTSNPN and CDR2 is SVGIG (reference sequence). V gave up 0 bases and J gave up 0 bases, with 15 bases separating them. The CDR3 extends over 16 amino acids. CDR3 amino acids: CAWSVSPLARSYEQYF. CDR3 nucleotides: TGTGCCTGGAGTGTGTCCCCTCTAGCGCGCTCCTACGAGCAGTACTTC.

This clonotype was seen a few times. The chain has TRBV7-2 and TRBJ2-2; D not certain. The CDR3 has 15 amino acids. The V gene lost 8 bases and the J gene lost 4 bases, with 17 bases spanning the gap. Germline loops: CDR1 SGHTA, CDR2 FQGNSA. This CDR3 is CASGVWVSVTGELFF. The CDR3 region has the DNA TGTGCCAGCGGGGTTTGGGTTAGTGTCACCGGGGAGCTGTTTTTT.

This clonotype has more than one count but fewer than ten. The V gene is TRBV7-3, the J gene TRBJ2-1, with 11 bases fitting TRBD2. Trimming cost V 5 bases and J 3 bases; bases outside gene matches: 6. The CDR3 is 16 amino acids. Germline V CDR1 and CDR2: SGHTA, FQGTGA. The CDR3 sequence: CASSPGLAENYNEQFF. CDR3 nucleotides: TGTGCCAGCAGCCCGGGACTAGCGGAGAACTACAATGAGCAGTTCTTC.

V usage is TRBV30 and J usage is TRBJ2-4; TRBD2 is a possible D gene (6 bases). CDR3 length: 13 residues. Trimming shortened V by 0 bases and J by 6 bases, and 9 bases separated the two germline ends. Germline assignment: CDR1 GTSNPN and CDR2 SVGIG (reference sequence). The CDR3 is CAWSVRGGNIQYF. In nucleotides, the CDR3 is TGTGCCTGGAGTGTGCGGGGAGGAAACATTCAGTACTTC. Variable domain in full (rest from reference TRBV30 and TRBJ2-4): SQTIHQWPATLVQPVGSPLSLECTVEGTSNPNLYWYRQAAGRGLQLLFYSVGIGQISSEVPQNLSASRPQDRQFILSSKKLLLSDSGFYLCAWSVRGGNIQYFGAGTRLSVL.

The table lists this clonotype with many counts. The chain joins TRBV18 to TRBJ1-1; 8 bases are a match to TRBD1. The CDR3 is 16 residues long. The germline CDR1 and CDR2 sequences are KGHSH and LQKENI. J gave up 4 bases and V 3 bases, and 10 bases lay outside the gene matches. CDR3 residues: CASSPRAQGAPTEAFF. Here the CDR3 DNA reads TGTGCCAGCTCACCGAGGGCGCAGGGGGCGCCCACTGAAGCTTTCTTT. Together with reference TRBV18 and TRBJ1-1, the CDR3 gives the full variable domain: NAGVMQNPRHLVRRRGQEARLRCSPMKGHSHVYWYRQLPEEGLKFMVYLQKENIIDESGMPKERFSAEFPKEGPSILRIQQVVRGDSAAYFCASSPRAQGAPTEAFFGQGTRLTVV.

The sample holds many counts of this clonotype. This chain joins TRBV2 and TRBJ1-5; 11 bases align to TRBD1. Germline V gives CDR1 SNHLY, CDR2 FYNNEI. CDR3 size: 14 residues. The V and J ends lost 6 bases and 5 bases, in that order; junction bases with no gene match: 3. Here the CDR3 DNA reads TGTGCCAGCAGCCGGACAGGGGGCCATCAGCCCCAGCATTTT. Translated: CASSRTGGHQPQHF.

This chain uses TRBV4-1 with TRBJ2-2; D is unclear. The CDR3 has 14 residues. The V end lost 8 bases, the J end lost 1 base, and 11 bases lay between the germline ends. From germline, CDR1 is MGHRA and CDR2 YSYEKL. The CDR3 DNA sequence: TGCGCCAGCCAACCTACAGTGAACACCGGGGAGCTGTTTTTT. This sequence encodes CASQPTVNTGELFF.

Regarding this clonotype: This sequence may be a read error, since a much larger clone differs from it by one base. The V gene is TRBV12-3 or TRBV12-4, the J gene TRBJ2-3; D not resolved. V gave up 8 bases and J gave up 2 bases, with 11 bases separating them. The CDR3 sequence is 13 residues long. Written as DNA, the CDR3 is TGTGCCAGCCTCCTGCACCTCACAGATACGCAGTATTTT. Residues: CASLLHLTDTQYF.

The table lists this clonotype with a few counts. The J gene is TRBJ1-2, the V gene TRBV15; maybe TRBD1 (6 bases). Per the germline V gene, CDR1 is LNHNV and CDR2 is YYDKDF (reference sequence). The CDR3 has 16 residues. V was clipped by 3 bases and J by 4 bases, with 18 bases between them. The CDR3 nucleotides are TGTGCCACCAGCAGCCTACGGGACAACTATCCCTATGGCTACACCTTC. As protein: CATSSLRDNYPYGYTF. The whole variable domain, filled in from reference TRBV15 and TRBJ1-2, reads DAMVIQNPRYQVTQFGKPVTLSCSQTLNHNVMYWYQQKSSQAPKLLFHYYDKDFNNEADTPDNFQSRRPNTSFCFLDIRSPGLGDTAMYLCATSSLRDNYPYGYTFGSGTRLTVV.

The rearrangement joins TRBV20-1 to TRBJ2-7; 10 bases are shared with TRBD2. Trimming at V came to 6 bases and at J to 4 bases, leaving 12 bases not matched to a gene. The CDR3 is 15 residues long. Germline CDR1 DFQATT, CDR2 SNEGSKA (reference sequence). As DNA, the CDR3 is TGCAGTGCCTCCAGCGGGAGGGCCGGAGTTTACGAGCAGTACTTC. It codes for CSASSGRAGVYEQYF.

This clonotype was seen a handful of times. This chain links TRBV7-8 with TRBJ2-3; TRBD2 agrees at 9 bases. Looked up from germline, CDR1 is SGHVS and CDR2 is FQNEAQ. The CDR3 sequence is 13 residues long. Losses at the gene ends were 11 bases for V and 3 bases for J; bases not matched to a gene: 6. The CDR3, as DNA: TGTGCCGTGGGCGGGAGGGGTACAGATACGCAGTATTTT. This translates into CAVGGRGTDTQYF. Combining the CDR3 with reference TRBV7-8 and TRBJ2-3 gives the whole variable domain GAGVSQSPRYKVAKRGQDVALRCDPISGHVSLFWYQQALGQGPEFLTYFQNEAQLDKSGLPSDRFFAERPEGSVSTLKIQRTQQEDSAVYLCAVGGRGTDTQYFGPGTRLTVL.

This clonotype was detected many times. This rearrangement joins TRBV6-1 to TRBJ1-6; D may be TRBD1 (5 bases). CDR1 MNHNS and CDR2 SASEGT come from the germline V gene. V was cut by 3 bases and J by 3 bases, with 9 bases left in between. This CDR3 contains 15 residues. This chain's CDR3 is CASSEGGHYNSPLHF. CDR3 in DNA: TGTGCCAGCAGTGAGGGAGGACACTATAATTCACCCCTCCACTTT.

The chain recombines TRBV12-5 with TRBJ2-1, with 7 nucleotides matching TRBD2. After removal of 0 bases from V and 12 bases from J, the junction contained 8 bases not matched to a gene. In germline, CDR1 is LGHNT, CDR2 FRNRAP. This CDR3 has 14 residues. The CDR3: CASGLVTLADRQFF. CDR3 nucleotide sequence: TGTGCTAGTGGTTTGGTAACCCTAGCGGATCGGCAGTTCTTC.

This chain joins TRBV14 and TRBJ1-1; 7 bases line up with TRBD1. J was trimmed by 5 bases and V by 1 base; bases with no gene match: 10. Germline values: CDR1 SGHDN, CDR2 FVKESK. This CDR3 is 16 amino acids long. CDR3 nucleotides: TGTGCCAGCAGCCAAGCAAGAGGGGGCGTATGGACTGAAGCTTTCTTT. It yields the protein CASSQARGGVWTEAFF. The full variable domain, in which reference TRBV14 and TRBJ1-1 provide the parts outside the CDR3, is EAGVTQFPSHSVIEKGQTVTLRCDPISGHDNLYWYRRVMGKEIKFLLHFVKESKQDESGMPNNRFLAERTGGTYSTLKVQPAELEDSGVYFCASSQARGGVWTEAFFGQGTRLTVV.